The rows below give T cell receptor beta chains drawn from one sample of a study of blood T cell repertoires in COVID-19. Here immunoSEQ multiplex PCR was the method, and the copy in TCRdb shows in-frame clones only, minus some. The sample has 160,000 or so clones, roughly 90% seen once. What was sequenced was peripheral blood. The receptors stem from a man aged 60-69 years with acute or convalescent COVID-19. CDR3s leave out the opening cysteine and the closing phenylalanine or tryptophan.

10	TRBV29-1	TRBJ1-2	SGGTGKYGYT
14	TRBV13	TRBJ2-5	ASSLIAGGLQETQY
12	TRBV29-1	TRBJ1-1	SAAGGQKNTEAF
11	TRBV10-1	TRBJ2-3	ASSGGIVDTQY
11	TRBV7-9	TRBJ1-4	ASSRSPNEKLF
11	TRBV2	TRBJ2-2	ASSEAVWGFLF
13	TRBV2	TRBJ1-3	ASRPGQSSGNTIY
12	TRBV7-9	TRBJ1-2	ASSFTGGFDGYT
11	TRBV4-1	TRBJ2-7	ASSQGQGLEQY
12	TRBV7-8	TRBJ1-2	ASSLVGSNYGYT
18	TRBV24-1	TRBJ2-1	ATSDLAVRREDSSYNEQF
13	TRBV21-1	TRBJ1-5	ASSNLNRADQPQH
13	TRBV4-1	TRBJ2-1	ASSPGQSSYNEQF
13	TRBV3-1/TRBV3-2	TRBJ1-1	ASSSTGKMNTEAF
12	TRBV19	TRBJ2-1	ASSISGTYNEQF
13	TRBV9	TRBJ2-3	ASSYTSGYTDTQY
12	TRBV7-2	TRBJ2-7	ASSYRGFDGEQY